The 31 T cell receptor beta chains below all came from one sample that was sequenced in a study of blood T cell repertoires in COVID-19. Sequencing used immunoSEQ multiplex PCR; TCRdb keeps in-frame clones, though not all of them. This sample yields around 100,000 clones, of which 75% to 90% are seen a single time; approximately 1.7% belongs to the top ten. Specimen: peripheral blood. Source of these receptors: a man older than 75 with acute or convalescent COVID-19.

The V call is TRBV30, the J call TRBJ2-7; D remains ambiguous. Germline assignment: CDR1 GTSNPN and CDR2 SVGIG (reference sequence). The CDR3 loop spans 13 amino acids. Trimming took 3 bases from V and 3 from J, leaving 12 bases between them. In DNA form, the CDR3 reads TGTGCCTGGAGCCGGCAGGTAAACTACGAGCAGTACTTC. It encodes CAWSRQVNYEQYF.

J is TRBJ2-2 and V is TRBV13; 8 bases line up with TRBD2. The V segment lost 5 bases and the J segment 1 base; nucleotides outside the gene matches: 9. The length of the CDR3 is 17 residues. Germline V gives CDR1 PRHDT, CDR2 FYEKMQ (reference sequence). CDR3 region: CASSPGLAGLNTGELFF. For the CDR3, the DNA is TGTGCCAGCAGCCCTGGGCTAGCGGGTTTGAACACCGGGGAGCTGTTTTTT.

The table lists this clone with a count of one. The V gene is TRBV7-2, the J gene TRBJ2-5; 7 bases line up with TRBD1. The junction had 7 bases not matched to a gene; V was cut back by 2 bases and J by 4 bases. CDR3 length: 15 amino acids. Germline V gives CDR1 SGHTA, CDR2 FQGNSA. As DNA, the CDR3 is TGTGCCAGCAGCTTATCTAGGGGGCCAGTAGAGACCCAGTACTTC. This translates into CASSLSRGPVETQYF.

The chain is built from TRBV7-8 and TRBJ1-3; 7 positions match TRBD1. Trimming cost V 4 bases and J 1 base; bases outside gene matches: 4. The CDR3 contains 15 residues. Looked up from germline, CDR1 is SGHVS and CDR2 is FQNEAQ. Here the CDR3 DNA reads TGTGCCAGCAGCTCGCTACAGGGGTCTGGAAACACCATATATTTT. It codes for CASSSLQGSGNTIYF.

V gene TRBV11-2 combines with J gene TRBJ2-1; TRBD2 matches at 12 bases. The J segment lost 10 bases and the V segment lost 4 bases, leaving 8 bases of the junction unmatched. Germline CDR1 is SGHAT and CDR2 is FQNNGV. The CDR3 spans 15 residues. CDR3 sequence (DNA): TGTGCCAGCAGCTCCGAACTAGCGGGAGGAAACGAGCAGTTCTTC. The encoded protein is CASSSELAGGNEQFF.

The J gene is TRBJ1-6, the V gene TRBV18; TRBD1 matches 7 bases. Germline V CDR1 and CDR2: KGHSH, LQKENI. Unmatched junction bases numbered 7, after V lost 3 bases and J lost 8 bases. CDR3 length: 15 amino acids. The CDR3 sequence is CASSPGRQGYSPLHF. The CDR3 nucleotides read TGTGCCAGCTCACCCGGACGACAGGGCTATTCACCCCTCCACTTT.

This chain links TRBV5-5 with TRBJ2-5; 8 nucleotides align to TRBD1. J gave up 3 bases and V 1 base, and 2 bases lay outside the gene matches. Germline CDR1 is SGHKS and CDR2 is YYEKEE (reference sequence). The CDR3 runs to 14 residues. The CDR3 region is CASSLQGAKETQYF. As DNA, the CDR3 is TGTGCCAGCAGCTTGCAGGGGGCTAAAGAGACCCAGTACTTC. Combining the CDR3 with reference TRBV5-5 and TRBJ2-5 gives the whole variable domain DAGVTQSPTHLIKTRGQQVTLRCSPISGHKSVSWYQQVLGQGPQFIFQYYEKEERGRGNFPDRFSARQFPNYSSELNVNALLLGDSALYLCASSLQGAKETQYFGPGTRLLVL.

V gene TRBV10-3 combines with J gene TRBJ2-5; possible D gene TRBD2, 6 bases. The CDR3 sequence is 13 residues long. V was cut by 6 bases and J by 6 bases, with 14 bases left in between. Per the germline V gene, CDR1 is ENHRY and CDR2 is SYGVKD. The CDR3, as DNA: TGTGCCATCAGCCGGGACTTGGGGAAGACCCAGTACTTC. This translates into CAISRDLGKTQYF.

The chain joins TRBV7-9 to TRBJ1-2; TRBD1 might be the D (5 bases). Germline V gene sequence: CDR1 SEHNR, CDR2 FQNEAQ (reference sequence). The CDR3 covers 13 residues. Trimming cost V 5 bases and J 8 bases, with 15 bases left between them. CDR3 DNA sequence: TGTGCCAGCAGCCTAAGGGGCTTGGGCGGCTACACCTTC. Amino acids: CASSLRGLGGYTF.

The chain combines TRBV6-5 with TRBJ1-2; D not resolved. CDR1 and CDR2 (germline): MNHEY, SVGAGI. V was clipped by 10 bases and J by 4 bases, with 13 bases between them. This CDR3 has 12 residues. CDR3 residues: CATLTEIYGYTF. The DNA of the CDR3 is TGTGCCACCCTGACGGAGATCTATGGCTACACCTTC.

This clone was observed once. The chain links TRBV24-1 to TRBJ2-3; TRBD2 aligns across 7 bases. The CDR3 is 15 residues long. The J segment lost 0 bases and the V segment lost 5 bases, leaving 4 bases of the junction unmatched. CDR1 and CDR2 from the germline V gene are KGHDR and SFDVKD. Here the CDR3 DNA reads TGTGCCACCAGTGGCCTAGCGGCCAGCACAGATACGCAGTATTTT. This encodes CATSGLAASTDTQYF.

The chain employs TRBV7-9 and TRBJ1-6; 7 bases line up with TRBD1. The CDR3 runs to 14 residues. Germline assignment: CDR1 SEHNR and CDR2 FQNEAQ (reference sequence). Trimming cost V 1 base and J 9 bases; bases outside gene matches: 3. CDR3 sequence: CASSLEGASSPLHF. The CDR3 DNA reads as TGTGCCAGCAGCTTAGAGGGGGCGAGTTCACCCCTCCACTTT.

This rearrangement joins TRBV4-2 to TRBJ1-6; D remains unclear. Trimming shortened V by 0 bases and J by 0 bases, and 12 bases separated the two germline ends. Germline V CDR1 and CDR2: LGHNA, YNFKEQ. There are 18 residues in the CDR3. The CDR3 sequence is CASSQDLSTNSYNSPLHF. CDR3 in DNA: TGTGCCAGCAGCCAAGATCTTTCTACCAACTCCTATAATTCACCCCTCCACTTT.

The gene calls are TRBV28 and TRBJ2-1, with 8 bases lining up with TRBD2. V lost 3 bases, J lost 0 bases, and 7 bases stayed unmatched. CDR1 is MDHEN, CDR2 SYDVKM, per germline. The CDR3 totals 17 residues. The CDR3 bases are TGTGCCAGCAGTTTGATATCGGGACTAGGCTCCTACAATGAGCAGTTCTTC. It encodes CASSLISGLGSYNEQFF.

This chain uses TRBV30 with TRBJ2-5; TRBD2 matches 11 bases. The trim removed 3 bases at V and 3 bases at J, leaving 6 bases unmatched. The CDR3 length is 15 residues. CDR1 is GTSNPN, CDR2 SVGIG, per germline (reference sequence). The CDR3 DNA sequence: TGTGCCTGGAGGCCGGGACTAGCGGCTGAAGAGACCCAGTACTTC. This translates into CAWRPGLAAEETQYF.

CDR3 in amino acids: CASSDRNYGYTF. The CDR3 coding sequence is TGTGCCAGCAGCGACAGGAACTATGGCTACACCTTC. This chain joins TRBV3-1 (or the pseudogene TRBV3-2) and TRBJ1-2; perhaps TRBD1 as D (6 bases). V was trimmed by 5 bases and J by 2 bases, leaving 6 bases between them. This CDR3 spans 12 amino acids. Germline CDR1 is LGHDT and CDR2 is YNNKEL (reference sequence).

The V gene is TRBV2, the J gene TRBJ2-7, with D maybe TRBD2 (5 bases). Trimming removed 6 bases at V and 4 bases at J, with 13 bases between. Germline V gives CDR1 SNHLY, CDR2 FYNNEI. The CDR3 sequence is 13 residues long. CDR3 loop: CASRSRWEYEQYF. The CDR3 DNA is TGTGCCAGCAGGAGCAGGTGGGAGTACGAGCAGTACTTC.

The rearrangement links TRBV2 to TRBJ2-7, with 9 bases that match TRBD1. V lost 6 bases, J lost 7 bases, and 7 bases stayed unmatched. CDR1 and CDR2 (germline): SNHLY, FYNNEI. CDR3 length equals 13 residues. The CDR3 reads CASRGQGDGEQYF. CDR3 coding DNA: TGTGCCAGCAGGGGACAGGGCGATGGGGAGCAGTACTTC.

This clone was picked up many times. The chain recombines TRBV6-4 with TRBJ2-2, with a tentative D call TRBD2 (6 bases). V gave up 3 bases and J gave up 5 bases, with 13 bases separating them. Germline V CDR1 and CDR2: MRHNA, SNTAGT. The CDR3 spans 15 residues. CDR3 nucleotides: TGTGCCAGCAGTGAAGTGGGAGGAGTAACCGGGGAGCTGTTTTTT. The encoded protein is CASSEVGGVTGELFF.

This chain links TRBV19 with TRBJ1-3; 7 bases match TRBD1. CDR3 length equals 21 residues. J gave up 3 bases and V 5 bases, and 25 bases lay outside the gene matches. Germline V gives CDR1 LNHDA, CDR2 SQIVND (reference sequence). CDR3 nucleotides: TGTGCCAGTAGTTCCACAAATCCCATTCGGGACAGTGAAAGGAGTGGAAACACCATATATTTT. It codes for CASSSTNPIRDSERSGNTIYF.

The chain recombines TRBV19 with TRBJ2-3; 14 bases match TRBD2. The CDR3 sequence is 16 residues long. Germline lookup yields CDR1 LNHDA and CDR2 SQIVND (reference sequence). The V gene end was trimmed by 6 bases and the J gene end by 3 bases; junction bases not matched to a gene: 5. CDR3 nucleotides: TGTGCCAGTAGCCGCGGACTAGCGGGAGGTACAGATACGCAGTATTTT. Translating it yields CASSRGLAGGTDTQYF.

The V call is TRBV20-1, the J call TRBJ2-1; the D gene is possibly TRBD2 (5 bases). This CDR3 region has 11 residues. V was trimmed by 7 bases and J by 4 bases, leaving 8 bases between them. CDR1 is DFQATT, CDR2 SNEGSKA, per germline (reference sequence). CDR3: CSGERYNEQFF. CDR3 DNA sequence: TGCAGTGGGGAGAGGTACAATGAGCAGTTCTTC.

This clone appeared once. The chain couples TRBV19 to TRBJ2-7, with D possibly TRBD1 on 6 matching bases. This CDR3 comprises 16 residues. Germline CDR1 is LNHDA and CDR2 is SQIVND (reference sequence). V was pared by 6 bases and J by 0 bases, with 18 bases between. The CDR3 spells CASSLYGGLPSYEQYF. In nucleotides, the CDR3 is TGTGCCAGTAGCCTGTATGGGGGCCTACCCTCCTACGAGCAGTACTTC.

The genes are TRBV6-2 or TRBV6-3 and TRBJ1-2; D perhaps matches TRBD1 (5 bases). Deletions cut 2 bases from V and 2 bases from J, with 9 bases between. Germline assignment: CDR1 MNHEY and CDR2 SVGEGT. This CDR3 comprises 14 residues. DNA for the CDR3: TGTGCCAGCAGTTACGCCAGGGCGAACTATGGCTACACCTTC. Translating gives CASSYARANYGYTF.

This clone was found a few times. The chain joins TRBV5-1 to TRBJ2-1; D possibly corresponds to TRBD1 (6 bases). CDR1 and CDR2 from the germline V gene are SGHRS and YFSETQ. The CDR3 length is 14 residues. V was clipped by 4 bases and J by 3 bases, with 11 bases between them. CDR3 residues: CASSRGTVYNEQFF. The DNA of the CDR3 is TGCGCCAGCAGCAGGGGGACCGTCTACAATGAGCAGTTCTTC.

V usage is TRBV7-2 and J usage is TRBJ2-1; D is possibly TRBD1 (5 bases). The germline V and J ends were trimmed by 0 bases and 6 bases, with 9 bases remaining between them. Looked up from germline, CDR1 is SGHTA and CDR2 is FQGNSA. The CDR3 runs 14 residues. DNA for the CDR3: TGTGCCAGCAGCTTAGCAGGGGCGTCCAATGAGCAGTTCTTC. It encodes CASSLAGASNEQFF.

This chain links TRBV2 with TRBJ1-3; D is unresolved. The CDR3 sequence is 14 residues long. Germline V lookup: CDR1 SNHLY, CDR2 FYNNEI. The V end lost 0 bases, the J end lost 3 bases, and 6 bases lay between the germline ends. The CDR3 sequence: CASSEARGGNTIYF. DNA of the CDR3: TGTGCCAGCAGTGAAGCCCGAGGTGGAAACACCATATATTTT.

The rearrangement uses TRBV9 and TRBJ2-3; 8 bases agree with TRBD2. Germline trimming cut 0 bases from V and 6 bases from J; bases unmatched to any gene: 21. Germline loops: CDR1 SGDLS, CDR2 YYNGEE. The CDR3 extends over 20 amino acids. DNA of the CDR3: TGTGCCAGCAGCGTAGCAACGAACAGACCGGGAGGGCCATGGACGGATACGCAGTATTTT. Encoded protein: CASSVATNRPGGPWTDTQYF.

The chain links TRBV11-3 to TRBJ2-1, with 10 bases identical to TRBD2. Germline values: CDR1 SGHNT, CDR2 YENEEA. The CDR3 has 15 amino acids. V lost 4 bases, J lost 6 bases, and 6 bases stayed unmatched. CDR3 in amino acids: CASSSQREGGNEQFF. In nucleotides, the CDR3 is TGTGCCAGCAGCTCCCAGCGGGAGGGCGGCAATGAGCAGTTCTTC.

The CDR3 reads CASRKSSGGNQPQHF. In DNA, the CDR3 is TGTGCCAGCAGGAAGAGCTCAGGGGGCAATCAGCCCCAGCATTTT. The chain joins TRBV27 to TRBJ1-5; TRBD1 might be the D (6 bases). Germline-derived CDR1 and CDR2 are MNHEY and SMNVEV (reference sequence). V was shortened by 6 bases and J by 2 bases, with 14 bases between the two germline ends. This CDR3 is 15 amino acids long.

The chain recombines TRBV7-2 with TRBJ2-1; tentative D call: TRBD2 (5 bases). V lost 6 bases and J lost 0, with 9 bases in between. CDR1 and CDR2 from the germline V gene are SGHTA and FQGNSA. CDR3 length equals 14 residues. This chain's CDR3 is CASRSGSSYNEQFF. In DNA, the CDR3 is TGTGCCAGCAGGTCGGGGAGCTCCTACAATGAGCAGTTCTTC.